The 28 T cell receptor beta chains below come from one sample, sequenced in a study of T cells in localized non-small cell lung cancer (dated by TCRdb to about 2020). The library came from the immunoSEQ multiplex PCR assay. TCRdb took over this immuneACCESS table, retaining in-frame rearrangements with V and J assigned. Such tables are incomplete; in checked studies, under half of the missing clones stem from an unresolved V gene, and the remainder is unexplained. A total of tens of thousands of clones appear in this sample, roughly 87% of them only once. The top ten constitute roughly 15% of the sample. The source material was peripheral blood, sampled before any cancer treatment. Receptor source: a man aged 35 to 69 with stage I squamous cell lung carcinoma.

The genes are TRBV4-1 and TRBJ2-3, with D possibly being TRBD2 (5 bases). Germline CDR1 is MGHRA and CDR2 is YSYEKL. The CDR3 is 15 residues long. V lost 0 bases and J lost 6, with 13 bases in between. The chain's CDR3 is CASSQDSLRGDTQYF. The CDR3 bases are TGCGCCAGCAGCCAAGATTCGTTGAGAGGGGATACGCAGTATTTT.

The chain carries TRBV7-8 and TRBJ2-5; 7 bases align to TRBD1. Germline assignment: CDR1 SGHVS and CDR2 FQNEAQ. The CDR3 covers 16 residues. Losses at the gene ends were 4 bases for V and 5 bases for J; bases not matched to a gene: 13. CDR3 nucleotide sequence: TGTGCCAGCAGCTCCCCTTGGGCGACAGGGCGGGAGACCCAGTACTTC. This codes for CASSSPWATGRETQYF.

This clone showed up just a few times. The chain combines TRBV6-6 with TRBJ1-1, with D possibly matching TRBD1 (5 bases). Deletions cut 6 bases from V and 8 bases from J, with 13 bases between. Germline CDR1 is MNHNY and CDR2 is SVGAGI (reference sequence). The CDR3 loop spans 12 amino acids. In nucleotides, the CDR3 is TGTGCCAGCAGCTACGGGGACCTCGAAGCTTTCTTT. Amino acids: CASSYGDLEAFF.

V gene TRBV7-2 combines with J gene TRBJ2-1; D gene ambiguous. The CDR3 is made up of 14 amino acids. Trimming cost V 1 base and J 5 bases, with 9 bases left between them. The germline V gene encodes CDR1 SGHTA and CDR2 FQGNSA. CDR3 bases: TGTGCCAGCAGCTTAGGTCCTCGGGACAATGAGCAGTTCTTC. It encodes CASSLGPRDNEQFF.

This clone was detected a few times. The chain joins TRBV19 to TRBJ1-2; D might be TRBD1 (6 bases). With 5 bases removed from V and 7 bases from J, the gap between germline ends came to 14 bases. In germline, CDR1 is LNHDA, CDR2 SQIVND (reference sequence). This CDR3 contains 13 residues. The chain's CDR3 is CASSDTGFVGYTF. CDR3 sequence (DNA): TGTGCCAGTAGTGACACAGGGTTTGTTGGCTACACCTTC.

The chain joins TRBV4-2 to TRBJ2-7; D may be TRBD2 (5 bases). Between the trimmed V and J ends, which lost 4 bases and 2 bases, there was a span of 9 bases. The CDR3 contains 13 residues. Germline V CDR1 and CDR2: LGHNA, YNFKEQ. The CDR3 region has the DNA TGTGCCAGCAGCCCGGGGTCCACCTACGAGCAGTACTTC. It translates to CASSPGSTYEQYF.

The chain combines TRBV11-2 with TRBJ2-2; D not certain. V was shortened by 4 bases and J by 5 bases, with 8 bases between the two germline ends. The CDR3 covers 13 residues. In germline, CDR1 is SGHAT, CDR2 FQNNGV. The CDR3 reads CASSSDWTGELFF. As DNA, the CDR3 is TGTGCCAGCAGCTCAGACTGGACCGGGGAGCTGTTTTTT.

This sequence joins TRBV6-5 and TRBJ1-3, with 9 bases that match TRBD1. The germline V gene has CDR1 MNHEY and CDR2 SVGAGI. The V and J ends lost 6 bases and 3 bases, in that order; junction bases with no gene match: 3. This CDR3 contains 14 residues. CDR3 amino acids: CASSTGGHGNTIYF. CDR3 sequence (DNA): TGTGCCAGCAGCACAGGGGGCCATGGAAACACCATATATTTT.

This clone was observed a single time. The gene calls are TRBV7-6 and TRBJ2-1; perhaps D is TRBD1 or TRBD2 (5 bases each). With 5 bases removed from V and 0 bases from J, the gap between germline ends came to 17 bases. Per germline, CDR1 SGHVS and CDR2 FNYEAQ. The CDR3 consists of 17 residues. As DNA, the CDR3 is TGTGCCAGCAGCCCCCCACATGAGGGGAGCTCCTACAATGAGCAGTTCTTC. Its protein product is CASSPPHEGSSYNEQFF.

The chain recombines TRBV7-9 with TRBJ2-1; 9 nucleotides line up with TRBD1. This CDR3 is 16 amino acids long. Germline CDR1 SEHNR, CDR2 FQNEAQ (reference sequence). Unmatched junction bases numbered 9, after V lost 6 bases and J lost 3 bases. CDR3 protein: CASSSPGQGLYNEQFF. The CDR3 nucleotides are TGTGCCAGCAGTTCGCCGGGACAGGGTCTCTACAATGAGCAGTTCTTC.

The chain uses TRBV15 and TRBJ1-6; no definite D call. CDR3 size: 15 residues. The germline gives CDR1 LNHNV, CDR2 YYDKDF (reference sequence). The V end lost 0 bases, the J end lost 10 bases, and 13 bases lay between the germline ends. CDR3 nucleotides: TGTGCCACCAGCAGAGATCGGTCTGATTTCTCACCCCTCCACTTT. The encoded protein is CATSRDRSDFSPLHF.

The chain carries TRBV4-3 and TRBJ2-7, with D perhaps matching TRBD1 or TRBD2 (5 bases each). The germline V and J ends were trimmed by 0 bases and 7 bases, with 10 bases remaining between them. Germline CDR1 is LGHNA and CDR2 is YSLEER. This CDR3 spans 13 amino acids. The CDR3 protein is CASSQDWGSEQYF. The CDR3 bases are TGCGCCAGCAGCCAAGATTGGGGGAGTGAGCAGTACTTC.

Only one count was recorded for this clone. This chain connects TRBV9 to TRBJ2-3; tentative D call: TRBD1 (6 bases). Germline values: CDR1 SGDLS, CDR2 YYNGEE. V was trimmed by 0 bases and J by 5 bases, leaving 10 bases between them. CDR3 length: 14 residues. The CDR3: CASSVEGERDTQYF. In DNA, the CDR3 is TGTGCCAGCAGCGTAGAGGGGGAAAGAGATACGCAGTATTTT.

The chain has TRBV6-1 and TRBJ1-2, with D tentatively TRBD1 (6 bases). Trimming pared 0 bases from V and 0 bases from J, leaving 11 bases between. This CDR3 comprises 16 residues. Germline V CDR1 and CDR2: MNHNS, SASEGT. The chain's CDR3 is CASSEARGAANYGYTF. The CDR3 DNA is TGTGCCAGCAGTGAAGCAAGGGGGGCCGCTAACTATGGCTACACCTTC.

This rearrangement joins TRBV14 to TRBJ1-6; D not resolved. Trimming took 1 base from V and 5 from J, leaving 12 bases between them. CDR1 and CDR2 from the germline V gene are SGHDN and FVKESK. This CDR3 has 16 amino acids. The CDR3 reads CASSQASRGNNSPLHF. The CDR3 nucleotides read TGTGCCAGCAGCCAAGCGTCACGGGGAAATAATTCACCCCTCCACTTT.

The J gene is TRBJ2-7, the V gene TRBV7-9; D is perhaps TRBD1 (5 bases). The CDR3 is made up of 14 amino acids. Per germline, CDR1 SEHNR and CDR2 FQNEAQ (reference sequence). V lost 4 bases and J lost 1, with 11 bases in between. CDR3 DNA: TGTGCCAGCAGCTCCCGACAGACGTCCTACGAGCAGTACTTC. Amino acid sequence: CASSSRQTSYEQYF.

The chain joins TRBV5-6 to TRBJ2-3; 16 bases line up with TRBD2. J lost 6 bases, V lost 3 bases, and 7 bases had no gene match. CDR1 is SGHDT and CDR2 is YYEEEE in the germline V gene. CDR3 length equals 17 residues. This chain's CDR3 is CASSSPGLAGGPDTQYF. CDR3 nucleotides: TGTGCCAGCAGCTCACCGGGACTAGCGGGGGGGCCCGATACGCAGTATTTT.

The chain links TRBV29-1 to TRBJ2-1, with 8 bases that match TRBD2. The CDR3 extends over 17 amino acids. Trimming removed 7 bases from V and 3 bases from J; junction bases left unmatched: 17. The V gene's germline CDR1 is SQVTM and CDR2 ANQGSEA. The CDR3 nucleotides are TGCAGCGCAAGAAGACCAGCGGGGGACCTTTTCTACAATGAGCAGTTCTTC. It specifies CSARRPAGDLFYNEQFF.

The V gene is TRBV6-1, the J gene TRBJ1-2; weak D call: TRBD1 (5 bases). Trimming left V 4 bases short and J 4 bases short, with 19 bases between. CDR3 length: 16 amino acids. Germline assignment: CDR1 MNHNS and CDR2 SASEGT. The CDR3 protein is CASSGGGLRGGYGYTF. CDR3 DNA sequence: TGTGCCAGCAGTGGTGGAGGGCTACGGGGCGGCTATGGCTACACCTTC.

The chain carries TRBV6-5 and TRBJ2-7; unclear D gene. Germline assignment: CDR1 MNHEY and CDR2 SVGAGI. This CDR3 has 13 amino acids. The ends were cut back, 2 bases at V and 10 bases at J, with 15 bases in the middle. The CDR3 DNA reads as TGTGCCAGCAGTTACGCGGATCTCATGGAACAGTACTTC. Its protein is CASSYADLMEQYF.

The V call is TRBV28, the J call TRBJ2-5; 12 bases line up with TRBD1. The ends lost 6 bases at V and 6 bases at J; junction bases unmatched: 8. The germline V gene has CDR1 MDHEN and CDR2 SYDVKM. The CDR3 is made up of 15 amino acids. In DNA form, the CDR3 reads TGTGCCAGCAGCCTTCCGGGACAGGGGGCTAAGACCCAGTACTTC. Its protein product is CASSLPGQGAKTQYF.

The chain uses TRBV27 and TRBJ1-4, with 10 bases lining up with TRBD1. Germline-derived CDR1 and CDR2 are MNHEY and SMNVEV (reference sequence). This CDR3 has 17 amino acids. J gave up 8 bases and V 0 bases, and 9 bases lay outside the gene matches. CDR3 nucleotide sequence: TGTGCCAGCAGTTTATCGGGACAGGGGTTAAGGAAGGAAAAACTGTTTTTT. Translating it yields CASSLSGQGLRKEKLFF.

The chain recombines TRBV5-6 with TRBJ2-1; unclear D gene. Germline V CDR1 and CDR2: SGHDT, YYEEEE. The ends were cut back, 0 bases at V and 6 bases at J, with 13 bases in the middle. The length of the CDR3 is 15 residues. In nucleotides, the CDR3 is TGTGCCAGCAGCTTGGGGGTGTCGTCCCGCAATGAGCAGTTCTTC. Its protein product is CASSLGVSSRNEQFF.

V is TRBV5-1 and J is TRBJ2-3; TRBD1 agrees at 8 bases. The CDR3 contains 15 residues. Germline trimming cut 3 bases from V and 2 bases from J; bases unmatched to any gene: 5. Germline V gene sequence: CDR1 SGHRS, CDR2 YFSETQ. The CDR3 loop reads CASSSLQGDTDTQYF. The CDR3 DNA reads TGCGCCAGCAGCTCTTTACAGGGGGACACAGATACGCAGTATTTT.

V usage is TRBV10-3 and J usage is TRBJ1-6; the D is unclear. The germline CDR1 and CDR2 sequences are ENHRY and SYGVKD. V lost 2 bases and J lost 6, with 14 bases in between. The CDR3 contains 16 residues. CDR3 sequence reads: CAISEIGPSGNSPLHF. As DNA, the CDR3 is TGTGCCATCAGTGAGATAGGACCTTCGGGTAATTCACCCCTCCACTTT.

The chain employs TRBV5-1 and TRBJ2-2, with 9 positions matching TRBD1. V was pared by 4 bases and J by 3 bases, with 7 bases of the junction left unmatched. This CDR3 region has 16 residues. The germline gives CDR1 SGHRS, CDR2 YFSETQ. The CDR3, as DNA: TGCGCCAGCAGCCTCCAGACAGGGGGTTACACCGGGGAGCTGTTTTTT. Its protein is CASSLQTGGYTGELFF.

The chain combines TRBV10-3 with TRBJ1-1; D is possibly TRBD1 (5 bases). CDR1 and CDR2 (germline): ENHRY, SYGVKD. The CDR3 sequence is 13 residues long. Trimming pared 8 bases from V and 1 base from J, leaving 11 bases between. The chain's CDR3 is CAILGAWNTEAFF. DNA of the CDR3: TGTGCCATCCTTGGGGCGTGGAACACTGAAGCTTTCTTT.

The chain combines TRBV7-2 with TRBJ1-6; 7 bases map to TRBD1. Germline V lookup: CDR1 SGHTA, CDR2 FQGNSA. The V segment lost 2 bases and the J segment 6 bases; nucleotides outside the gene matches: 7. This CDR3 spans 16 amino acids. CDR3 protein: CASSLTGTDVNSPLHF. The CDR3 nucleotides read TGTGCCAGCAGCTTAACCGGGACAGACGTTAATTCACCCCTCCACTTT.